This T cell receptor (beta chain) is from a study of T-cell memory formation after mild COVID-19. TCRdb re-derived calls from the 5' RACE reads in MiXCR, one entry per CDR3 protein. The repertoire holds 400,000 or so distinct CDR3 sequences, with 20% as singletons. This clonotype was observed a handful of times. Its matching antigen is unknown. The study, taken as a whole, reports: A balance of CD4 and CD8 characterized clones contracting day 15 to 85, whereas later expanders leaned CD4+. Cross-reactive memory apparently joined, as some responding clones appeared in pre-infection memory. Contracting CD8+ clones were enriched in EMRA, CD4+ mainly in CM and EM.

With V trimmed by 3 bases and J by 2 bases, 6 bases remained unmatched. This CDR3 comprises 15 residues. Germline V gives CDR1 ENHRY, CDR2 SYGVKD. The sequence derives from an adult woman who had mild COVID-19 (a few samples of this study predate the infection). Cell type and time point are not known. The gene calls are TRBV10-3 and TRBJ2-7, with TRBD1 matching 8 bases. Sequenced sample: PBMCs or a T cell subset sorted from them (not recorded which). The CDR3 DNA reads as TGTGCCATCAGTGATAGACAGGGGCCCCCCTACGAGCAGTACTTC. Its translation: CAISDRQGPPYEQYF.